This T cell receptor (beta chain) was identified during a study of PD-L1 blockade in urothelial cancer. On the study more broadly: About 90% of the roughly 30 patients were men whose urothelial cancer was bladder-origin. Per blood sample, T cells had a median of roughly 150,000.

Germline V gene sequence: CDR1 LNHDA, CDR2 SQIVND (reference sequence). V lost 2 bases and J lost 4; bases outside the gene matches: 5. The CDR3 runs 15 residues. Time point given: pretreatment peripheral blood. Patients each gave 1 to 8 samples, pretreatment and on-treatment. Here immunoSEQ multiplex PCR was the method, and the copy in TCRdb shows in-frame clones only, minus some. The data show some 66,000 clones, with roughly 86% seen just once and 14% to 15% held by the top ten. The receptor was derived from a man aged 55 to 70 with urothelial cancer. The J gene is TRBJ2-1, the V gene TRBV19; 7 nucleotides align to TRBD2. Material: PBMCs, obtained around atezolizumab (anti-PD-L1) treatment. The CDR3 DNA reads TGTGCCAGTAGTATACCTGGCGGGGGTTACAATGAGCAGTTCTTC. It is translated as CASSIPGGGYNEQFF.